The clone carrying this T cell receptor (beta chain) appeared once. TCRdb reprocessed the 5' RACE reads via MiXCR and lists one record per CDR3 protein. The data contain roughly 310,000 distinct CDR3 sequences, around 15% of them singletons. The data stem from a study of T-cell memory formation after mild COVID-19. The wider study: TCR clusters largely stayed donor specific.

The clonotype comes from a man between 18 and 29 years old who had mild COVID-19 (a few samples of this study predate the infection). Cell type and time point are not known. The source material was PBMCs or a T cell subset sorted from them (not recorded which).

This CDR3 reads CSVLGPSGWFGEQYF. The DNA of the CDR3 is TGCAGCGTTTTGGGCCCTAGCGGGTGGTTCGGCGAGCAGTACTTC. The rearrangement links TRBV29-1 to TRBJ2-7, with TRBD2 identical over 8 bases. The CDR3 is 15 amino acids. Germline values: CDR1 SQVTM, CDR2 ANQGSEA. J lost 6 bases, V lost 5 bases, and 15 bases had no gene match.